The 27 T cell receptor beta chains below come from one sample, sequenced in a study of T cell responses to AZD1222 COVID-19 vaccine. Sequencing used immunoSEQ multiplex PCR; TCRdb keeps in-frame clones, though not all of them. The data show approximately 200,000 clones, with roughly nine tenths seen just once and 3% to 3.5% held by the top ten. Material: peripheral blood, obtained 28 days after the second AZD1222 dose. All receptors derive from an adult who received the AZD1222 COVID-19 vaccine.

The chain joins TRBV4-1 to TRBJ2-1; D is perhaps TRBD2 (5 bases). Per the germline V gene, CDR1 is MGHRA and CDR2 is YSYEKL. The CDR3 is 14 residues long. Between the trimmed V and J ends, which lost 1 base and 6 bases, there was a span of 10 bases. The CDR3 DNA reads as TGCGCCAGCAGCCAAGGGGTTGCGGGCAATGAGCAGTTCTTC. Encoded protein: CASSQGVAGNEQFF.

V and J are TRBV7-8 and TRBJ1-6; the D is unclear. V shed 5 bases and J shed 8 bases, with 16 bases lying between them. Germline loops: CDR1 SGHVS, CDR2 FQNEAQ. The CDR3 totals 15 residues. CDR3 nucleotide sequence: TGTGCCAGCAGCCTAACGTCCGGCTACCATTCACCCCTCCACTTT. Translation: CASSLTSGYHSPLHF.

Written as DNA, the CDR3 is TGTGCCAGCAGTTTACCTGACAAGCAGTACTTC. It yields the protein CASSLPDKQYF. The gene calls are TRBV28 and TRBJ2-7, with no clear D. The germline gives CDR1 MDHEN, CDR2 SYDVKM. Trimming shortened V by 2 bases and J by 8 bases, and 7 bases separated the two germline ends. This CDR3 region has 11 residues.

The gene calls are TRBV19 and TRBJ1-6; TRBD1 is a possible D gene (6 bases). CDR3 length equals 13 residues. The germline V gene encodes CDR1 LNHDA and CDR2 SQIVND (reference sequence). The V end lost 6 bases, the J end lost 8 bases, and 11 bases lay between the germline ends. The CDR3 DNA sequence: TGTGCCAGTAGCCGGGGGGCCGATTCACCCCTCCACTTT. Its protein product is CASSRGADSPLHF. The full variable domain, with the rest looked up from reference TRBV19 and TRBJ1-6, is DGGITQSPKYLFRKEGQNVTLSCEQNLNHDAMYWYRQDPGQGLRLIYYSQIVNDFQKGDIAEGYSVSREKKESFPLTVTSAQKNPTAFYLCASSRGADSPLHFGNGTRLTVT.

The gene calls are TRBV2 and TRBJ2-7; 9 bases agree with TRBD2. The ends lost 10 bases at V and 4 bases at J; junction bases unmatched: 8. Germline V lookup: CDR1 SNHLY, CDR2 FYNNEI. The CDR3 is 13 residues long. The CDR3 bases are TGTGCCACGGATGAAACTAGCGGGTACGAGCAGTACTTC. Amino acid sequence: CATDETSGYEQYF.

The chain has TRBV12-3 or TRBV12-4 and TRBJ1-2, with D perhaps matching TRBD1 (5 bases). The CDR3 contains 12 residues. Trimming pared 9 bases from V and 5 bases from J, leaving 13 bases between. DNA for the CDR3: TGTGCCAGTCGAGGGGTGGGTTATGGCTACACCTTC. Translating it yields CASRGVGYGYTF.

The genes are TRBV29-1 and TRBJ1-1; a weak D match, TRBD1 (5 bases). Trimming pared 4 bases from V and 6 bases from J, leaving 15 bases between. The CDR3 is 13 amino acids. Germline V lookup: CDR1 SQVTM, CDR2 ANQGSEA. In DNA form, the CDR3 reads TGCAGCGTTGCAGCACCCGGGGGGTCTGAAGCTTTCTTT. It codes for CSVAAPGGSEAFF.

V gene TRBV19 combines with J gene TRBJ2-2; perhaps D is TRBD1 or TRBD2 (6 bases each). V was shortened by 7 bases and J by 6 bases, with 15 bases between the two germline ends. Per the germline V gene, CDR1 is LNHDA and CDR2 is SQIVND (reference sequence). The CDR3 spans 14 residues. The CDR3 bases are TGTGCCAGTAACCCGGGGGCCTGGGCCGGGGAGCTGTTTTTT. As protein: CASNPGAWAGELFF.

This clone was seen only a few times. This sequence joins TRBV2 and TRBJ2-2, with a possible D match to TRBD2 (7 bases). V was trimmed by 5 bases and J by 6 bases, leaving 25 bases between them. The CDR3 has 18 residues. Germline lookup yields CDR1 SNHLY and CDR2 FYNNEI. The CDR3 region has the DNA TGTGCCAGCAGTCGGTTAGGGGGGACTACCCCAGGTGCCGGGGAGCTGTTTTTT. Its protein product is CASSRLGGTTPGAGELFF.

The chain joins TRBV9 to TRBJ2-1; D gene ambiguous. CDR1 and CDR2 (germline): SGDLS, YYNGEE. CDR3 length: 16 residues. Deletions cut 0 bases from V and 3 bases from J, with 13 bases between. The CDR3, as DNA: TGTGCCAGCAGCGTAGTCGGCTCCCTGGTCTACAATGAGCAGTTCTTC. Amino acids: CASSVVGSLVYNEQFF.

The V call is TRBV5-1, the J call TRBJ1-2; 10 bases agree with TRBD1. The CDR3 extends over 18 amino acids. Per the germline V gene, CDR1 is SGHRS and CDR2 is YFSETQ. V dropped 2 bases and J dropped 7; count of bases not matched to a gene: 17. CDR3 region: CASSFSPGQGRGPGGYTF. In DNA, the CDR3 is TGCGCCAGCAGCTTTTCTCCGGGACAGGGGAGGGGTCCTGGTGGCTACACCTTC.

The chain combines TRBV11-3 with TRBJ2-1, with 7 bases fitting TRBD2. Germline values: CDR1 SGHNT, CDR2 YENEEA. With V trimmed by 5 bases and J by 5 bases, 12 bases remained unmatched. The CDR3 is 16 amino acids. In DNA form, the CDR3 reads TGTGCCAGCAGCACCGGGTGGGGGGGTTCGGACAATGAGCAGTTCTTC. Protein sequence: CASSTGWGGSDNEQFF.

The rearrangement links TRBV4-1 to TRBJ2-5; D possibly corresponds to TRBD2 (5 bases). Germline CDR1 is MGHRA and CDR2 is YSYEKL. The CDR3 is 14 residues long. The ends were cut back, 2 bases at V and 2 bases at J, with 9 bases in the middle. CDR3 sequence: CASSQTPGQETQYF. The CDR3 bases are TGCGCCAGCAGCCAAACTCCGGGGCAAGAGACCCAGTACTTC.

This clone was observed a handful of times. The chain recombines TRBV6-5 with TRBJ2-1; possibly TRBD2 for D (6 bases). Trimming removed 7 bases from V and 0 bases from J, with 10 bases in between. Germline V gene sequence: CDR1 MNHEY, CDR2 SVGAGI. The CDR3 is 14 amino acids. CDR3 amino acids: CASTRDFSYNEQFF. In DNA form, the CDR3 reads TGTGCCAGCACCAGGGACTTCTCCTACAATGAGCAGTTCTTC.

This clone was seen once. The genes are TRBV15 and TRBJ2-1; D is tentatively TRBD1 or TRBD2 (5 bases each). This CDR3 is built from 15 residues. CDR1 and CDR2 (germline): LNHNV, YYDKDF (reference sequence). The V and J ends lost 4 bases and 0 bases respectively, with 10 bases between them. CDR3: CATSTEGSSYNEQFF. The CDR3 DNA reads as TGTGCCACCAGCACTGAGGGGAGCTCCTACAATGAGCAGTTCTTC. The full variable domain, rest sourced from reference TRBV15 and TRBJ2-1, is DAMVIQNPRYQVTQFGKPVTLSCSQTLNHNVMYWYQQKSSQAPKLLFHYYDKDFNNEADTPDNFQSRRPNTSFCFLDIRSPGLGDTAMYLCATSTEGSSYNEQFFGPGTRLTVL.

V usage is TRBV7-3 and J usage is TRBJ2-4; maybe TRBD1 (7 bases). Germline CDR1 and CDR2: SGHTA and FQGTGA. The CDR3 covers 16 residues. V lost 6 bases and J lost 1, with 16 bases in between. This CDR3 reads CASSRQGGGAKNIQYF. For the CDR3, the DNA is TGTGCCAGCAGTCGACAGGGTGGAGGGGCCAAAAACATTCAGTACTTC.

This clone has a single count. The chain couples TRBV5-1 to TRBJ1-2, with a tentative D call TRBD1 (5 bases). With 4 bases removed from V and 4 bases from J, the gap between germline ends came to 8 bases. Germline V lookup: CDR1 SGHRS, CDR2 YFSETQ. This CDR3 region has 12 residues. The CDR3 here is CASSKDTYGYTF. The CDR3 DNA reads TGCGCCAGCAGCAAGGACACCTATGGCTACACCTTC.

This clone was picked up one time. The rearrangement uses TRBV27 and TRBJ2-1; D call uncertain. The length of the CDR3 is 14 residues. Trimming cost V 5 bases and J 0 bases, with 8 bases left between them. The germline gives CDR1 MNHEY, CDR2 SMNVEV (reference sequence). The CDR3 loop is CASSALSSYNEQFF. The DNA for the CDR3 is TGTGCCAGCAGTGCGCTTAGCTCCTACAATGAGCAGTTCTTC.

This chain links TRBV19 with TRBJ2-1; 14 bases agree with TRBD2. The CDR3 has 15 residues. Looked up from germline, CDR1 is LNHDA and CDR2 is SQIVND (reference sequence). With V trimmed by 6 bases and J by 7 bases, 5 bases remained unmatched. CDR3: CASRPRLAGGNEQFF. In DNA form, the CDR3 reads TGTGCCAGTAGACCCCGACTAGCGGGAGGGAATGAGCAGTTCTTC.

The CDR3 here is CASSFDGKLFF. The CDR3 region has the DNA TGTGCCAGCAGTTTCGACGGAAAACTGTTTTTT. The chain recombines TRBV28 with TRBJ1-4; D remains unclear. Deletions cut 3 bases from V and 10 bases from J, with 6 bases between. Germline V gene lookup returns CDR1 MDHEN and CDR2 SYDVKM. This CDR3 has 11 amino acids.

This chain connects TRBV2 to TRBJ1-2, with D hard to call. This CDR3 spans 12 amino acids. V dropped 4 bases and J dropped 8 bases, with 11 bases sitting between them. In germline, CDR1 is SNHLY, CDR2 FYNNEI. In DNA form, the CDR3 reads TGTGCCAGCAGTGTCGGAAACGGGGGCTACACCTTC. This translates into CASSVGNGGYTF.

The V gene is TRBV5-4, the J gene TRBJ1-1; D ambiguous. From germline, CDR1 is SGHNT and CDR2 YYREEE (reference sequence). The CDR3 is 15 amino acids. Trimming took 4 bases from V and 1 from J, leaving 14 bases between them. Here the CDR3 DNA reads TGTGCCAGCAGCCTTAGAGGTCAGTGGAACACTGAAGCTTTCTTT. It codes for CASSLRGQWNTEAFF.

The rearrangement links TRBV11-3 to TRBJ1-3, with D uncertain. Trimming left V 5 bases short and J 3 bases short, with 11 bases between. The CDR3 has 14 residues. Germline V gene data show CDR1 as SGHNT and CDR2 as YENEEA. The DNA of the CDR3 is TGTGCCAGCAGCGTCGCGTGGGGTGGAAACACCATATATTTT. This sequence encodes CASSVAWGGNTIYF. The full variable domain, with the rest looked up from reference TRBV11-3 and TRBJ1-3, is EAGVVQSPRYKIIEKKQPVAFWCNPISGHNTLYWYLQNLGQGPELLIRYENEEAVDDSQLPKDRFSAERLKGVDSTLKIQPAELGDSAVYLCASSVAWGGNTIYFGEGSWLTVV.

The rearrangement links TRBV11-3 to TRBJ2-7; D may be TRBD1 or TRBD2 (5 bases each). V was trimmed by 2 bases and J by 3 bases, leaving 11 bases between them. CDR1 SGHNT and CDR2 YENEEA come from the germline V gene. This CDR3 comprises 14 residues. The CDR3: CASSLKGPYYEQYF. CDR3 sequence (DNA): TGTGCCAGCAGCTTAAAGGGACCCTACTACGAGCAGTACTTC.

The chain combines TRBV11-3 with TRBJ2-5; D is undetermined. The CDR3 extends over 11 amino acids. Germline CDR1 is SGHNT and CDR2 is YENEEA. V lost 5 bases and J lost 3, with 4 bases in between. CDR3 in DNA: TGTGCCAGCAGCCATGAAGAGACCCAGTACTTC. This translates into CASSHEETQYF.

The table lists this clone with a count of one. This chain uses TRBV7-3 with TRBJ2-1; D might be TRBD1 or TRBD2, each matching 5 bases. The V end lost 5 bases, the J end lost 0 bases, and 8 bases lay between the germline ends. This CDR3 has 14 amino acids. CDR1 SGHTA and CDR2 FQGTGA come from the germline V gene. The CDR3 bases are TGTGCCAGCAGCCGGGACGGCTCCTACAATGAGCAGTTCTTC. This sequence encodes CASSRDGSYNEQFF.

The chain couples TRBV5-1 to TRBJ2-1, with 11 bases lining up with TRBD2. The CDR3 length is 15 residues. V was clipped by 0 bases and J by 7 bases; unmatched bases: 3. CDR1 and CDR2 (germline): SGHRS, YFSETQ. CDR3 region: CASSLDSGRVNEQFF. CDR3 DNA: TGCGCCAGCAGCTTGGATAGCGGGAGGGTGAATGAGCAGTTCTTC.